This T cell receptor beta chain originates from a study of T cells of healthy individuals. TCRdb processed the 5' RACE reads anew with MiXCR; each CDR3 protein has one entry. The repertoire holds some 39,000 distinct CDR3 sequences, with 3.5% to 5.5% as singletons. This clonotype has more than one count but fewer than ten. Germline V gene sequence: CDR1 SGHTA, CDR2 FQGNSA. The CDR3 runs 15 residues. V was shortened by 1 base and J by 4 bases, with 11 bases between the two germline ends. This TCR was sampled from a human donor in good health. The rearrangement uses TRBV7-2 and TRBJ1-5, with D tentatively TRBD1 (5 bases). The CDR3: CASSLDAGLNQPQHF. CDR3 nucleotide sequence: TGTGCCAGCAGCTTAGATGCAGGGTTGAATCAGCCCCAGCATTTT.